This TCR beta chain derives from a study of blood T cell repertoires in COVID-19. This table comes from immunoSEQ multiplex PCR, and its TCRdb copy is limited to in-frame clones, with some not included. In the table there are roughly 130,000 clones, around four fifths of which are singletons. The CDR3 totals 17 residues. Germline V lookup: CDR1 LGHNA, CDR2 YSLEER. Trimming took 4 bases from V and 3 from J; bases not matched to a gene: 9. The chain joins TRBV4-3 to TRBJ2-3; 11 nucleotides agree with TRBD1. The sample consisted of peripheral blood. The TCR originated in a man aged 35 to 55 with active or convalescent COVID-19. The CDR3 here is CASSLSGTGGSTDTQYF. The DNA for the CDR3 is TGCGCCAGCAGCCTATCCGGGACAGGGGGGTCTACAGATACGCAGTATTTT.